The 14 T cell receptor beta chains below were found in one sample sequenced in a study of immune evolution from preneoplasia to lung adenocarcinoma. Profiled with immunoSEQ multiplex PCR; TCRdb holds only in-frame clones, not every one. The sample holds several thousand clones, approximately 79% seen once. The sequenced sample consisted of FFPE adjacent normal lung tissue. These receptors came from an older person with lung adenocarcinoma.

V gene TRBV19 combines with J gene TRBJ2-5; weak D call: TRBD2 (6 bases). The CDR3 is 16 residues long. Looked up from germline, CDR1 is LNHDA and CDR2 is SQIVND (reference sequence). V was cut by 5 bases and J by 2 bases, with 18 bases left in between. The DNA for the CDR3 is TGTGCCAGTAGTTTGAAGCTAGCGTCCTTTCAAGAGACCCAGTACTTC. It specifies CASSLKLASFQETQYF. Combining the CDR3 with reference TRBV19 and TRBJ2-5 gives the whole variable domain DGGITQSPKYLFRKEGQNVTLSCEQNLNHDAMYWYRQDPGQGLRLIYYSQIVNDFQKGDIAEGYSVSREKKESFPLTVTSAQKNPTAFYLCASSLKLASFQETQYFGPGTRLLVL.

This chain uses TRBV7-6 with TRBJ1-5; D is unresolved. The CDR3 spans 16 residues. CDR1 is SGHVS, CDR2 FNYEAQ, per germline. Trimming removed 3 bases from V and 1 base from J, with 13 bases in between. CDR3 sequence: CASSLYAKGSNQPQHF. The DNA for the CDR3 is TGTGCCAGCAGCTTGTACGCAAAAGGGAGCAATCAGCCCCAGCATTTT.

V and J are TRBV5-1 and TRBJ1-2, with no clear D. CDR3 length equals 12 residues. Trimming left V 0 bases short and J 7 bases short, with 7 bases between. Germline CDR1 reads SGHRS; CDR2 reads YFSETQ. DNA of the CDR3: TGCGCCAGCAGCTTGGGGGGTCGTGGCTACACCTTC. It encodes CASSLGGRGYTF.

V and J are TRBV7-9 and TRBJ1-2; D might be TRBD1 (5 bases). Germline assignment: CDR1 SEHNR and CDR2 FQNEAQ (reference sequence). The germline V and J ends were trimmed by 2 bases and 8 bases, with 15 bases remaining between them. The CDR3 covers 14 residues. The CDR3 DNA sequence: TGTGCCAGCAGCTTAACGCAGGGTTCGGAAGGCTACACCTTC. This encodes CASSLTQGSEGYTF.

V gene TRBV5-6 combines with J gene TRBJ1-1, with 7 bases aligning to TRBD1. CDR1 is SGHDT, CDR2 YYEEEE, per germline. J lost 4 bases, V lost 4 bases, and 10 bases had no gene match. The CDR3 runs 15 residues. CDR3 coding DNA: TGTGCCAGCAGCATGTCCAACAGGGGTATCACTGAAGCTTTCTTT. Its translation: CASSMSNRGITEAFF.

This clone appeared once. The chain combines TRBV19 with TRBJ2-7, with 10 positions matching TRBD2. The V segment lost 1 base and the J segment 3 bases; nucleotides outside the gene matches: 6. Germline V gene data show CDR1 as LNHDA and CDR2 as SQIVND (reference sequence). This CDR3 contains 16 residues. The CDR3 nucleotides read TGTGCCAGTAGTATAGTAGGACTAGCGGATAGCTACGAGCAGTACTTC. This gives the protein CASSIVGLADSYEQYF.

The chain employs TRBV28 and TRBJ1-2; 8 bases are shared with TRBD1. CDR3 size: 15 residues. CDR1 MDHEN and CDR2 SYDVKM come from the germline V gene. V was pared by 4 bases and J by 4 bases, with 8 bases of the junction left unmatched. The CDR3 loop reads CASSSLGQGSYGYTF. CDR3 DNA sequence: TGTGCCAGCAGTTCTCTCGGACAGGGATCCTATGGCTACACCTTC.

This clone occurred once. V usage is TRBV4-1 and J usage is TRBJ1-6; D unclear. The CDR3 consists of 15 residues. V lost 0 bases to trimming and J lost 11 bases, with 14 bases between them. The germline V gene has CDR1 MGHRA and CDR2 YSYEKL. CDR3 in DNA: TGCGCCAGCAGCCAAGATATCAGCCCAGCTACACCCCTCCACTTT. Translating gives CASSQDISPATPLHF.

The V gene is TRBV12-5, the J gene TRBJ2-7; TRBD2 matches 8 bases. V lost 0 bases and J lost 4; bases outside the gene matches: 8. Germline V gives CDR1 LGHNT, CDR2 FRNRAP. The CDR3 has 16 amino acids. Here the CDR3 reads CASGLVHGSGVYEQYF. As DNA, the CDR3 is TGTGCTAGTGGTTTGGTACATGGTAGCGGGGTTTACGAGCAGTACTTC.

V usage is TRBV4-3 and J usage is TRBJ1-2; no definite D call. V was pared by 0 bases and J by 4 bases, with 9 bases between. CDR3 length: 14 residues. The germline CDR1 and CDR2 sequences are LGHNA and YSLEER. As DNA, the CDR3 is TGCGCCAGCAGCCAAGATTTGACACTCTATGGCTACACCTTC. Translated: CASSQDLTLYGYTF.

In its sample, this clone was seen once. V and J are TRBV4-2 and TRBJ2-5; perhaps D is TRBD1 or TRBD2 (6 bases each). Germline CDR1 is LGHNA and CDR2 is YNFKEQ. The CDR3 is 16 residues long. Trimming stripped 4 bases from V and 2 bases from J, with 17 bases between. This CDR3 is CASSRGDGGRQETQYF. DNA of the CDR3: TGTGCCAGCAGCCGGGGGGACGGGGGCCGTCAAGAGACCCAGTACTTC.

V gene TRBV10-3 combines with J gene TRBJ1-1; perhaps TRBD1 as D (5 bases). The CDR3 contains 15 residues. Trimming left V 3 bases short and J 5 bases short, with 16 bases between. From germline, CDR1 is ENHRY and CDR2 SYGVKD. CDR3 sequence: CAISDRVRGRTEAFF. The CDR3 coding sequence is TGTGCCATCAGTGACAGGGTAAGGGGAAGGACTGAAGCTTTCTTT.

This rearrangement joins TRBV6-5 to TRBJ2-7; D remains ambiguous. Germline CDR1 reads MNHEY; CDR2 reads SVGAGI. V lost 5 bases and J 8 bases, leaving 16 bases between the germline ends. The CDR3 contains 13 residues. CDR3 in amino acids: CASSPGLLGQQYF. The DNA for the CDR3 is TGTGCCAGCAGTCCGGGCCTCCTTGGCCAGCAGTACTTC.

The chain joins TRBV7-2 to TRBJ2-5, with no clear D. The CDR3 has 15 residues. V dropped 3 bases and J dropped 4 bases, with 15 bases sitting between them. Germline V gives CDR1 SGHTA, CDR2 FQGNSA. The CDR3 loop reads CASSFQWGGRETQYF. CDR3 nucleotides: TGTGCCAGCAGCTTTCAGTGGGGTGGTAGAGAGACCCAGTACTTC.